This TCR beta chain is from a study of blood T cell repertoires in COVID-19. In the study overall: Samples of COVID-19 (acute and convalescent) were obtained from the United States, Italy and Spain. Sources were T cells, B-cell-depleted T cells, or PBMCs; the material itself was cDNA or gDNA.

Original processing methods: Estimates of nucleated cell counts were drawn from the amplification of reference gene primers. Profiled with immunoSEQ multiplex PCR; TCRdb holds only in-frame clones, not every one. The D gene and trimming were derived from the DNA, and the V and J assignments and clone size from that table. The sample gives 200,000 to 250,000 clones, approximately 90% of which show up once; approximately 5.9% is in the top ten. Trimming cost V 5 bases and J 0 bases; bases outside gene matches: 4. The CDR3 loop spans 15 amino acids. In germline, CDR1 is SNHLY, CDR2 FYNNEI. The TCR comes from an older man with acute or convalescent COVID-19. Sequenced sample: peripheral blood. V is TRBV2 and J is TRBJ2-5; 9 nucleotides align to TRBD2. The CDR3 nucleotides read TGTGCCAGCAGTACCCGACTAGCGGACCAAGAGACCCAGTACTTC. Translating it yields CASSTRLADQETQYF.